What follows describes a single T cell receptor (beta chain). Sequencing was performed with immunoSEQ multiplex PCR; in TCRdb, only in-frame clones are kept and a portion is missing. The table lists over 400,000 clones, around 85% of them singletons, with approximately 3.2% in the top ten. The sample is drawn from a study of blood T cell repertoires in COVID-19. Study as a whole: Italy, Spain and the United States were the sources of the convalescent and acute COVID-19 samples.

This CDR3 comprises 15 residues. Trimming removed 7 bases at V and 5 bases at J, with 15 bases between. Looked up from germline, CDR1 is LGHDT and CDR2 is YNNKEL (reference sequence). This rearrangement joins TRBV3-1 (or the pseudogene TRBV3-2) to TRBJ1-6; the D gene is possibly TRBD1 (6 bases). The receptor was isolated from a human donor in a cohort sampled during active COVID-19. The sequencing input was peripheral blood. DNA for the CDR3: TGTGCCAGCACTACCGGGACACTCGATAATTCACCCCTCCACTTT. As protein: CASTTGTLDNSPLHF.